This T cell receptor beta chain was profiled in a study of blood T cell repertoires in COVID-19. Whole-study context: Samples of COVID-19 (acute and convalescent) were obtained from the United States, Italy and Spain. Sample material is recorded as cDNA or gDNA derived from T cells, B-cell-depleted T cells, or PBMCs.

Trimming removed 2 bases from V and 4 bases from J; junction bases left unmatched: 11. The germline CDR1 and CDR2 sequences are SGHTA and FQGTGA. The CDR3 loop spans 17 amino acids. As handled by the study authors: The assay estimated nucleated cells by amplifying reference gene primers. TCRdb keeps only in-frame clones here, not all; method: immunoSEQ multiplex PCR. The V and J calls and clone size are taken from that table; D and trimming were inferred from the DNA. Here the sample spans more than 120,000 clones, approximately 89% being singletons. Sequencing was performed on peripheral blood. V and J are TRBV7-3 and TRBJ2-1; 7 nucleotides agree with TRBD2. The sequence was collected from a human donor in a cohort sampled during active COVID-19. CDR3 nucleotide sequence: TGTGCCAGCAGCTTATCCCCCTTAGCGGGCGAATACAATGAGCAGTTCTTC. Its protein is CASSLSPLAGEYNEQFF.